This T cell receptor beta chain stems from a study of Graves' ophthalmopathy and Graves' hyperthyroidism. Study-level findings and limits: Most expanded clonotypes from thyroid (those above 0.001 frequency) were also found in blood.

Trimming cost V 2 bases and J 4 bases, with 14 bases left between them. The CDR3 runs to 15 residues. CDR1 and CDR2 from the germline V gene are LGHDT and YNNKEL (reference sequence). Patients were diagnosed from clinical symptoms, serum thyroxine, TRAb, thyroid ultrasound and orbital computed tomography. With regard to this clonotype: What it recognizes is unknown.

Using RNA transcripts, the TCR beta CDR3 regions were amplified. First-round RT-PCR relied on HTBI primers, and a second-round multiplex PCR came next. TCRdb reprocessed the multiplex PCR reads with MiXCR, giving one entry per CDR3 protein. The table includes hundreds of thousands of distinct CDR3 sequences, about 24% detected once. The chain carries TRBV3-1 and TRBJ1-2, with D uncertain. The source material was peripheral blood. The TCR comes from a woman aged 18-30 years with stable Graves' hyperthyroidism. Some clones in this sample may be carry-over from other donors' samples. CDR3 bases: TGTGCCAGCAGCCAAACGAGTGGTCGAGGCTATGGCTACACCTTC. It codes for CASSQTSGRGYGYTF.